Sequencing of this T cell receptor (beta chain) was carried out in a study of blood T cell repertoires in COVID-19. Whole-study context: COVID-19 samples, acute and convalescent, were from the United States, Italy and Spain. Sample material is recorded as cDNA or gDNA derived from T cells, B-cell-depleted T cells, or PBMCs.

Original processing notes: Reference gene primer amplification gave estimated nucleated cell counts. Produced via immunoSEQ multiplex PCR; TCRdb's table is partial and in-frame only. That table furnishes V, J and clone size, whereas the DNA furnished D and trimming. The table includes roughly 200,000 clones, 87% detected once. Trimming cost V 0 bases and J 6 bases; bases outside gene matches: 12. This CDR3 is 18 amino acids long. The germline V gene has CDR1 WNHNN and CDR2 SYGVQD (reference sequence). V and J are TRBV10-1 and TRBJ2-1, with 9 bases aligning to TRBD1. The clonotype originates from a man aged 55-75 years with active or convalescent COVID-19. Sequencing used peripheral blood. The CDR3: CASSESAMTGGESNEQFF. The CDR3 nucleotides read TGCGCCAGCAGTGAGTCGGCTATGACAGGGGGAGAGAGCAATGAGCAGTTCTTC.